The clone carrying this T cell receptor beta chain has a count of ten or more. Antigen: not known. Template-switch 5'RACE cDNA synthesis added a 10-nucleotide unique molecular identifier. Each CDR3 protein gets one entry after TCRdb re-called the 5' RACE reads with MiXCR. The data contain some 21,000 distinct CDR3 sequences, 15% of them singletons. Trimming removed 4 bases from V and 8 bases from J, with 21 bases in between. Germline-derived CDR1 and CDR2 are DFQATT and SNEGSKA (reference sequence). The CDR3 contains 16 residues. This sample is drawn from a study of neurological immune-mediated disorders. Notes on the study in general: Private repertoires in all groups were suggested, as expanded clones shared no CDR3 amino acid sequences across subjects. It was HTLV-1-associated myelopathy that showed the most TCR clonal expansion, while multiple sclerosis showed the least, falling below healthy controls.

This TCR was recovered from a female donor with HTLV-1-associated myelopathy (HAM/TSP). The chain employs TRBV20-1 and TRBJ1-6; a possible D gene is TRBD1 (6 bases). Sequenced input: PBMCs. Written as DNA, the CDR3 is TGCAGTGCTATCCCTCTCGGGGGAGGGGGTGATTCACCCCTCCACTTT. As protein: CSAIPLGGGGDSPLHF.